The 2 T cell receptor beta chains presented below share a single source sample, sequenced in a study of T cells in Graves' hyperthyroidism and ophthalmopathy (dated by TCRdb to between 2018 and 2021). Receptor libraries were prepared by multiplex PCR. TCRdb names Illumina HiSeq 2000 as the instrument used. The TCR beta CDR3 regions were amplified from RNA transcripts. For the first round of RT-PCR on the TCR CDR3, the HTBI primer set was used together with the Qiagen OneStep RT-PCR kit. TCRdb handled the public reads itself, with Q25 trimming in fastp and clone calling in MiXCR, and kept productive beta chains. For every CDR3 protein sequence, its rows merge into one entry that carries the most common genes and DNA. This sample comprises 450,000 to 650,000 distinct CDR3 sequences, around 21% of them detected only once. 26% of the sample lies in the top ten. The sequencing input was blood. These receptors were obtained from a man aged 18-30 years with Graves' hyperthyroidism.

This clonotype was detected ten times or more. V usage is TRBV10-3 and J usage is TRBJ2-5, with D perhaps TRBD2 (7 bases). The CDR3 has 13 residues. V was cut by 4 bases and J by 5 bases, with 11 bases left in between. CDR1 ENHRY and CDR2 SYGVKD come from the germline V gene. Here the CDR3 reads CAISAGGGETQYF. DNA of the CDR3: TGTGCCATCAGTGCGGGGGGCGGTGAGACCCAGTACTTC.

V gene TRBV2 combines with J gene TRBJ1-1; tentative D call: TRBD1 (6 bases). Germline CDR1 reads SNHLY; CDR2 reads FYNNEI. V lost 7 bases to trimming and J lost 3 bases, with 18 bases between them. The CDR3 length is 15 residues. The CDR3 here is CASTLRQGLHTEAFF. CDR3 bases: TGTGCCAGCACCTTGCGCCAGGGGTTGCACACTGAAGCTTTCTTT.